A single sample gave rise to the 16 T cell receptor beta chains below, sequenced in a study of CD8 T cells in Susac syndrome. RNA, at about 0.45 to 1 ug, was reverse transcribed with random hexamers. Each CDR3 protein is one row after TCRdb ran MiXCR on the immunoSEQ multiplex PCR reads. The sample has around 170,000 distinct CDR3 sequences, approximately 94% seen once; the top ten hold around 0.092%. Source material: CD4+ T cells from PBMCs. These receptors originate from a human donor with Susac syndrome.

This chain connects TRBV18 to TRBJ1-1, with D perhaps TRBD1 (5 bases). The CDR3 totals 17 residues. Trimming took 4 bases from V and 1 from J, leaving 19 bases between them. Per the germline V gene, CDR1 is KGHSH and CDR2 is LQKENI. CDR3 region: CASSLIPGGGKNTEAFF. The CDR3 DNA reads as TGTGCCAGCTCACTCATCCCCGGGGGGGGGAAGAACACTGAAGCTTTCTTT.

The chain's CDR3 is CASSLVGGIAKNIQYF. CDR3 DNA: TGCGCCAGCAGCTTGGTGGGGGGGATAGCCAAAAACATTCAGTACTTC. The chain joins TRBV5-1 to TRBJ2-4, with 7 bases identical to TRBD2. The V and J ends lost 0 bases and 0 bases, in that order; junction bases with no gene match: 3. This CDR3 has 16 residues. Germline assignment: CDR1 SGHRS and CDR2 YFSETQ.

The gene calls are TRBV7-9 and TRBJ1-6; no firm D call. The V gene's germline CDR1 is SEHNR and CDR2 FQNEAQ (reference sequence). V was trimmed by 6 bases and J by 8 bases, leaving 5 bases between them. The CDR3 totals 11 residues. Here the CDR3 reads CASSDDSPLHF. DNA of the CDR3: TGTGCCAGCAGTGACGATTCACCCCTCCACTTT.

This chain links TRBV30 with TRBJ1-1; D not resolved. V was pared by 1 base and J by 1 base, with 10 bases between. The CDR3 has 14 residues. The germline V gene has CDR1 GTSNPN and CDR2 SVGIG (reference sequence). The DNA for the CDR3 is TGTGCCTGGAGTGAGGAACTCCCGAACACTGAAGCTTTCTTT. It yields the protein CAWSEELPNTEAFF.

CDR3 region: CASGLTGNYGYTF. For the CDR3, the DNA is TGTGCTAGTGGTTTGACAGGGAACTATGGCTACACCTTC. V usage is TRBV12-5 and J usage is TRBJ1-2, with D perhaps matching TRBD1 (6 bases). Germline CDR1 LGHNT, CDR2 FRNRAP. CDR3 length: 13 residues. V was cut by 2 bases and J by 2 bases, with 6 bases left in between.

The chain has TRBV15 and TRBJ1-4, with D unclear. CDR3 length: 15 amino acids. The germline V gene has CDR1 LNHNV and CDR2 YYDKDF (reference sequence). V lost 0 bases to trimming and J lost 7 bases, with 12 bases between them. CDR3 protein: CATSRDPGFSEKLFF. CDR3 coding DNA: TGTGCCACCAGCAGAGATCCCGGGTTTAGTGAAAAACTGTTTTTT.

The chain combines TRBV29-1 with TRBJ1-2, with 8 bases that match TRBD1. Losses at the gene ends were 6 bases for V and 6 bases for J; bases not matched to a gene: 6. CDR3 length: 12 residues. Per the germline V gene, CDR1 is SQVTM and CDR2 is ANQGSEA. The CDR3, as DNA: TGCAGCGTACGACAGGGGTGGGATGGCTACACCTTC. Its protein is CSVRQGWDGYTF.

This chain joins TRBV29-1 and TRBJ2-2; weak D call: TRBD1 (6 bases). Trimming cost V 3 bases and J 7 bases, with 15 bases left between them. Germline CDR1 SQVTM, CDR2 ANQGSEA. The length of the CDR3 is 14 residues. This chain's CDR3 is CSVDPGEHGGELFF. The CDR3 nucleotides read TGCAGCGTTGACCCAGGGGAGCATGGCGGGGAGCTGTTTTTT.

This clonotype was detected once. The chain combines TRBV12-3 or TRBV12-4 with TRBJ2-7, with TRBD1 matching 7 bases. There are 12 residues in the CDR3. V lost 7 bases to trimming and J lost 9 bases; unmatched junction nucleotides: 9. The CDR3 sequence: CASTSTGAGQYF. The CDR3 coding sequence is TGTGCCAGCACATCCACAGGGGCCGGGCAGTACTTC.

The chain links TRBV29-1 to TRBJ1-5; 9 bases are shared with TRBD1. V shed 4 bases and J 7 bases; nucleotides not matched to a gene: 8. The CDR3 consists of 14 residues. In germline, CDR1 is SQVTM, CDR2 ANQGSEA. The CDR3 spells CSVGGTGPGQPQHF. The CDR3 region has the DNA TGCAGCGTTGGGGGGACAGGGCCAGGGCAGCCCCAGCATTTT.

This clonotype was detected only once. The J gene is TRBJ2-5, the V gene TRBV12-3 or TRBV12-4; D could derive from TRBD1 or TRBD2 (6 bases each). Trimming removed 5 bases from V and 2 bases from J, with 15 bases in between. This CDR3 has 15 amino acids. DNA for the CDR3: TGTGCCAGCAGTAAGACCCAGGGGACTCAAGAGACCCAGTACTTC. Its protein is CASSKTQGTQETQYF.

This rearrangement joins TRBV25-1 to TRBJ1-4; D is undetermined. Germline loops: CDR1 MGHDK, CDR2 SYGVNS. V was clipped by 9 bases and J by 6 bases, with 14 bases between them. This CDR3 contains 13 residues. CDR3 protein: CASRQTGDEKLFF. For the CDR3, the DNA is TGTGCCAGTCGCCAAACCGGGGATGAAAAACTGTTTTTT.

This rearrangement joins TRBV6-4 to TRBJ1-2, with 7 bases matching TRBD1. This CDR3 spans 14 amino acids. Germline CDR1 reads MRHNA; CDR2 reads SNTAGT. Trimming at V came to 2 bases and at J to 3 bases, leaving 3 bases not matched to a gene. CDR3: CASSDGGTDYGYTF. The CDR3 nucleotides are TGTGCCAGCAGTGACGGGGGGACAGACTATGGCTACACCTTC.

J is TRBJ2-3 and V is TRBV30; tentatively, D is TRBD1 (6 bases). The germline V gene encodes CDR1 GTSNPN and CDR2 SVGIG (reference sequence). Trimming took off 2 bases at V and 3 bases at J, with 15 bases between the two ends. The CDR3 sequence is 15 residues long. Here the CDR3 DNA reads TGTGCCTGGAGTAGGACAGAGAGGAGGACAGATACGCAGTATTTT. Its translation is CAWSRTERRTDTQYF.

The sample holds a few counts of this clonotype. One end of the junction varies from germline; a read error may be responsible. The chain combines TRBV5-1 with TRBJ1-1; no definite D call. Germline V lookup: CDR1 SGHRS, CDR2 YFSETQ. CDR3 length: 13 residues. The chain's CDR3 is CASSSGRNTEAFF. For the CDR3, the DNA is TGTGCCAGCAGCTCCGGCAGAAACACTGAAGCTTTCTTT.

CDR3 residues: CASAGPRGGQETQYF. DNA for the CDR3: TGTGCCTCCGCGGGACCTCGGGGGGGCCAAGAGACCCAGTACTTC. This chain uses TRBV30 with TRBJ2-5; 8 nucleotides line up with TRBD2. V lost 7 bases to trimming and J lost 1 base; unmatched junction nucleotides: 11. The CDR3 totals 15 residues. Germline V lookup: CDR1 GTSNPN, CDR2 SVGIG (reference sequence). Based on the CDR3 plus reference TRBV30 and TRBJ2-5, the full variable domain is SQTIHQWPATLVQPVGSPLSLECTVEGTSNPNLYWYRQAAGRGLQLLFYSVGIGQISSEVPQNLSASRPQDRQFILSSKKLLLSDSGFYLCASAGPRGGQETQYFGPGTRLLVL.